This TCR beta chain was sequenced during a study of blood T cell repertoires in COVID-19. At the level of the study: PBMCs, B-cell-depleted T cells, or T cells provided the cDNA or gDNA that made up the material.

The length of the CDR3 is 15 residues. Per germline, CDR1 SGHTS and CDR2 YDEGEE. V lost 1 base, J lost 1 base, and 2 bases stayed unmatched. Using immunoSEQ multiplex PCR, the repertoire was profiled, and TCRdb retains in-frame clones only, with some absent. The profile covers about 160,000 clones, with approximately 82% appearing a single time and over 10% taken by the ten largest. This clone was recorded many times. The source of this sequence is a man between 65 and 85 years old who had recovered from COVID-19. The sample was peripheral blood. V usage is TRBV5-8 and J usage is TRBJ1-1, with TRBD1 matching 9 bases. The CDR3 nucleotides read TGTGCCAGCAGCTTGACACAGGGGGCGAACACTGAAGCTTTCTTT. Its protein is CASSLTQGANTEAFF.